This T cell receptor beta chain was identified in a study of post-analysis software for immune sequencing data. Broader study findings: Several TRBV segments, TRBV5-6, TRBV5-1 and TRBV20-1 among them, were found more frequent in patients than controls.

There are many counts of this clonotype. Its target is unknown. Built from TCR beta cDNA, the libraries had unique molecular identifiers in them. TCRdb redid the calling of the PCR reads with MiXCR, one entry per CDR3 protein. The sample includes about 380,000 distinct CDR3 sequences, approximately 33% of them seen just once. The CDR3 consists of 13 residues. V shed 5 bases, J shed 2 bases, and the junction held 4 bases outside the gene matches. The V gene's germline CDR1 is DFQATT and CDR2 SNEGSKA (reference sequence). This TCR was sampled from a girl between 5 and 17 years old with multiple sclerosis. The chain joins TRBV20-1 to TRBJ1-2; 8 nucleotides line up with TRBD1. The sequencing sample was made of blood. CDR3: CSAPTGENYGYTF. The CDR3 coding sequence is TGCAGTGCTCCGACAGGGGAAAACTATGGCTACACCTTC.